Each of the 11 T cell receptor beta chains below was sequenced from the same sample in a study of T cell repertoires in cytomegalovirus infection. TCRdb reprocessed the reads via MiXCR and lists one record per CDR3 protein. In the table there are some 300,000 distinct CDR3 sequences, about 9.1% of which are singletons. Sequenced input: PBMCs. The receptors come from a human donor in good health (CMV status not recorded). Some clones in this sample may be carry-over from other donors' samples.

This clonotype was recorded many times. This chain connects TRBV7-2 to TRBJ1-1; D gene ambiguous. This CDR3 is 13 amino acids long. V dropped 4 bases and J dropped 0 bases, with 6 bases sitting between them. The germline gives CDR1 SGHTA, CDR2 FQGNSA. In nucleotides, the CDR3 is TGTGCCAGCAGCTCTCAAATGAACACTGAAGCTTTCTTT. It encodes CASSSQMNTEAFF.

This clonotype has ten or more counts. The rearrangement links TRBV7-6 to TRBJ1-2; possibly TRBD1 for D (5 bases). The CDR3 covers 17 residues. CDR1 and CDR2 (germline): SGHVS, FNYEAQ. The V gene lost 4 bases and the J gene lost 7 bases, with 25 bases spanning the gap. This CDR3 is CASSSPWQAAGEGGYTF. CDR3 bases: TGTGCCAGCAGCTCCCCTTGGCAGGCGGCGGGGGAGGGTGGCTACACCTTC.

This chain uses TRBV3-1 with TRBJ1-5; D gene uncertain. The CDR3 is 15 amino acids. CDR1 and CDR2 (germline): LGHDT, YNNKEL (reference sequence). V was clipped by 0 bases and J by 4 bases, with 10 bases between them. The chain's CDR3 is CASSQEIGVNQPQHF. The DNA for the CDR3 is TGTGCCAGCAGCCAAGAGATTGGAGTTAATCAGCCCCAGCATTTT.

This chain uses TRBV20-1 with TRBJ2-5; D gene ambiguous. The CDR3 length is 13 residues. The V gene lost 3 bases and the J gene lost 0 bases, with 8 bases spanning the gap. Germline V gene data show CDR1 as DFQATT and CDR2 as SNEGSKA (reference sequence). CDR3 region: CSASVGNQETQYF. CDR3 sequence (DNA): TGCAGTGCTAGTGTGGGGAACCAAGAGACCCAGTACTTC.

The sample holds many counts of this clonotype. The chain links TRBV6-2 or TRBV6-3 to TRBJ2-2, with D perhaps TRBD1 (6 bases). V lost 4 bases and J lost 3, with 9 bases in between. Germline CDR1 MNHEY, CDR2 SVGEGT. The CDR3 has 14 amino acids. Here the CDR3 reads CASSSQGYTGELFF. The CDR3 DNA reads TGTGCCAGCAGTTCACAGGGTTACACCGGGGAGCTGTTTTTT.

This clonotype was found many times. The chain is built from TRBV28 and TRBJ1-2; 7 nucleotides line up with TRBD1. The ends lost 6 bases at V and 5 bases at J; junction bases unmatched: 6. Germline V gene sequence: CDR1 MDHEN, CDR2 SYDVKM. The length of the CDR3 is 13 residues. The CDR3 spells CASSSGQPYGYTF. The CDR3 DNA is TGTGCCAGCAGCTCGGGACAGCCGTATGGCTACACCTTC.

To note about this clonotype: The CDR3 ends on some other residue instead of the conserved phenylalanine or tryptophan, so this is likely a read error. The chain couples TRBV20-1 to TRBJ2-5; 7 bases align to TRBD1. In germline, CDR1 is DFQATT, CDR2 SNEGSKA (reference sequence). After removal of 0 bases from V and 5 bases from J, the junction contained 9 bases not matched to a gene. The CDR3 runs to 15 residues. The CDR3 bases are TGCAGTGCTAGAGATCCTAGGGGGCAGGGGGAGACCCAGTACCTC. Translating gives CSARDPRGQGETQYL.

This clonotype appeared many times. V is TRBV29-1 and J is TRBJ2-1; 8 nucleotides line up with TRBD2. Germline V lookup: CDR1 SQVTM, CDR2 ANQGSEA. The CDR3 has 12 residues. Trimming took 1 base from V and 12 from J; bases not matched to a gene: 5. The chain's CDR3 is CSVEGYGRGQFF. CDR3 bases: TGCAGCGTTGAAGGCTACGGGAGGGGGCAGTTCTTC.

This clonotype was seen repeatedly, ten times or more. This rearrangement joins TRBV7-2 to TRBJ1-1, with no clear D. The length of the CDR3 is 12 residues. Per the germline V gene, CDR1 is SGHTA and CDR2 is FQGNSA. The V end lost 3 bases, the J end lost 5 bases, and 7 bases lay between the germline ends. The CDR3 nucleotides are TGTGCCAGCAGCTTGGGCTATACTGAAGCTTTCTTT. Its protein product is CASSLGYTEAFF. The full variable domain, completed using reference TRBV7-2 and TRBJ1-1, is GAGVSQSPSNKVTEKGKDVELRCDPISGHTALYWYRQSLGQGLEFLIYFQGNSAPDKSGLPSDRFSAERTGGSVSTLTIQRTQQEDSAVYLCASSLGYTEAFFGQGTRLTVV.

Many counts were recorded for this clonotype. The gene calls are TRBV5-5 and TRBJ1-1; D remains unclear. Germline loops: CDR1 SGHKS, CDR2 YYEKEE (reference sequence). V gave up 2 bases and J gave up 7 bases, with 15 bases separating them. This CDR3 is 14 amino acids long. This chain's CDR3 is CASSLAGLSDEAFF. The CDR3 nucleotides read TGTGCCAGCAGCTTAGCGGGGTTATCGGATGAAGCTTTCTTT.

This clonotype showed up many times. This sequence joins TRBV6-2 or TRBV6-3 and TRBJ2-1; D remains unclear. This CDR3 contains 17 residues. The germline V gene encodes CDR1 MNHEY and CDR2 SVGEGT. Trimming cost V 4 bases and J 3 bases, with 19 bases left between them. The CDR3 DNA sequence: TGTGCCAGCAGTTCCCCGAGGTGGGGTAGAGGCTACAATGAGCAGTTCTTC. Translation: CASSSPRWGRGYNEQFF.